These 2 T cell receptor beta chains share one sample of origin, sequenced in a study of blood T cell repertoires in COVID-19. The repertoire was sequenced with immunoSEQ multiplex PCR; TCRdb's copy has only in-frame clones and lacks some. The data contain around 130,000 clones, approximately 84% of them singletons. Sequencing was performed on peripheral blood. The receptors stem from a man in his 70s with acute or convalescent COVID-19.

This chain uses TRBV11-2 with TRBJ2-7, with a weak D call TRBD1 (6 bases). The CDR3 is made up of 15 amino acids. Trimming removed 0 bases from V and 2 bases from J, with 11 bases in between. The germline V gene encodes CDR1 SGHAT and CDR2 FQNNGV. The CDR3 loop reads CASSLEGWTAYEQYF. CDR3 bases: TGTGCCAGCAGCTTAGAAGGCTGGACAGCCTACGAGCAGTACTTC.

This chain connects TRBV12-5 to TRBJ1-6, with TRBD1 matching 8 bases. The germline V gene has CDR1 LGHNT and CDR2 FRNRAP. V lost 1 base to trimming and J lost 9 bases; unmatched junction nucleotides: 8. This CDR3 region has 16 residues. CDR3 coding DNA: TGTGCTAGTGGTTTGGCGATGACAGGGGCGGTTTCACCCCTCCACTTT. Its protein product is CASGLAMTGAVSPLHF.